This T cell receptor (beta chain) emerged from a study of blood T cell repertoires in COVID-19. Germline assignment: CDR1 LNHDA and CDR2 SQIVND (reference sequence). The length of the CDR3 is 18 residues. V lost 2 bases, J lost 9 bases, and 15 bases stayed unmatched. The data were produced by immunoSEQ multiplex PCR, yet TCRdb's version contains in-frame clones alone and is incomplete. The data show about 63,000 clones, with 70% to 85% seen just once and around 32% held by the top ten. This TCR came from a human donor in a cohort sampled during active COVID-19. This chain connects TRBV19 to TRBJ2-4, with TRBD2 identical over 11 bases. Specimen: peripheral blood. The CDR3 DNA sequence: TGTGCCAGTAGTATATGGCCTGTTAGCGGGAGGGCCTTTGGCATTCAGTACTTC. Its protein is CASSIWPVSGRAFGIQYF.